Below, one T cell receptor beta chain is given with its context. Its antigen is currently unknown. The sample is drawn from a study of neoadjuvant anti-PD-1 for oral cavity cancer. Overall study: Patients without progression received a fourth nivolumab dose around day 43, then surgical resection on days 50-56. Points from the study as a whole: With three patients per group, TCR findings need larger cohorts.

Time point given: after neoadjuvant nivolumab, at surgical resection. PBMCs were not maintained or expanded in culture before analysis. CDR1 is GTSNPN and CDR2 is SVGIG in the germline V gene (reference sequence). The CDR3 extends over 13 amino acids. Losses at the gene ends were 0 bases for V and 7 bases for J; bases not matched to a gene: 3. The repertoire was sequenced with immunoSEQ multiplex PCR; TCRdb's copy has only in-frame clones and lacks some. Among 11,000 to 15,000 clones listed, roughly 71% were seen once. Sequencing used PBMCs, obtained after nivolumab (anti-PD-1) treatment. The sequence was collected from a person aged 40-85 years with oral cavity squamous cell carcinoma. The chain couples TRBV30 to TRBJ1-2, with 9 bases identical to TRBD1. The CDR3 DNA follows: TGTGCCTGGAGTGTTCAGACAGGGGGTGGCTACACCTTC. Its translation is CAWSVQTGGGYTF.